This T cell receptor beta chain was identified in a study of T cell clonotyping in hematopoietic cell transplantation. Samples: about 28 days before transplant, then days 30, 100 and 180 after. The germline V gene has CDR1 MNHEY and CDR2 SMNVEV (reference sequence). The V end lost 2 bases, the J end lost 3 bases, and 10 bases lay between the germline ends. The CDR3 loop spans 14 amino acids. TCRdb keeps only in-frame clones here, not all; method: immunoSEQ multiplex PCR. Of some 30,000 clones listed, around 90% are singletons. In the case of this clone: The antigen remains unidentified.

Findings and caveats of the study: Few recipient clonotypes overlapped donors; over 95% were de novo at given depth.

The origin of this receptor is a female patient aged 50-65 years who had an allogeneic stem cell transplant from a related donor, so the T cells may come from the graft donor. Some clones in this sample may be carry-over from other donors' samples. Sequencing was performed on PBMCs, taken 100 days after allogeneic stem cell transplant. This chain links TRBV27 with TRBJ1-2, with no clear D. This CDR3 reads CASSLKGLYYGYTF. The CDR3 DNA follows: TGTGCCAGCAGTTTAAAGGGTCTTTACTATGGCTACACCTTC.